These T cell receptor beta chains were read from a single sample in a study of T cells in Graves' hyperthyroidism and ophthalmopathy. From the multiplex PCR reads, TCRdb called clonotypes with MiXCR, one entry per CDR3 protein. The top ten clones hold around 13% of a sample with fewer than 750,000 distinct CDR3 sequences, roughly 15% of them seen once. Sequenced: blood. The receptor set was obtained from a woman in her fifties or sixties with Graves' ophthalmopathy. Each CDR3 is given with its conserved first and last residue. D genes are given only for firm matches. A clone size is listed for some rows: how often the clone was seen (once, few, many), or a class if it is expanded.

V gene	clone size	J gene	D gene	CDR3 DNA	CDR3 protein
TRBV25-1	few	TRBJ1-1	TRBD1	TGTGCCAGCAGGGGGACACAGGGGTATAACACTGAAGCTTTCTTT	CASRGTQGYNTEAFF
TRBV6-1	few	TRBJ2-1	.	TGTGCCAGCAGGGGACCCTTCAATGAGCAGTTCTTC	CASRGPFNEQFF
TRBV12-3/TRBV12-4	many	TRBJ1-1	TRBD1	TGTGCCAGCAGTCATGGACAGGGGCGACGGAACACTGAAGCTTTCTTT	CASSHGQGRRNTEAFF
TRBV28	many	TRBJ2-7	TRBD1	TGTGCCAGCAGGTCGACCGGGACAGGGGTTCCCGAGCAGTACTTC	CASRSTGTGVPEQYF
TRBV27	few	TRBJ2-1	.	TGTGCCAGCAGTTTATCGAGGCGGGGAAGGTTCTACAATGAGCAGTTCTTC	CASSLSRRGRFYNEQFF
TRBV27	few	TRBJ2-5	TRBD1	TGTGCCAGCAGAGGACAGGGGTGGGAGACCCAGTACTTC	CASRGQGWETQYF
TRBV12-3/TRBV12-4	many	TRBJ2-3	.	TGTGCCAGCAGTTTGGTAGGCACAGGGATCACAGATACGCAGTATTTT	CASSLVGTGITDTQYF
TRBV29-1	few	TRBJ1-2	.	TGCAGCGTTGATGGGGGACACTACACCTTC	CSVDGGHYTF
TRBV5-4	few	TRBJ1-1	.	TGTGCCAGCAGCAAAAGCCAGAACACTGAAGCTTTCTTT	CASSKSQNTEAFF
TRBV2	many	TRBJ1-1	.	TGTGCCAGCAGCTTACAGGGCATCTACACTGAAGCTTTCTTT	CASSLQGIYTEAFF
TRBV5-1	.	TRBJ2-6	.	TGCGCCAGCAGCTTACAGGGTTATGGGGCCAACGTCCTGACTTTC	CASSLQGYGANVLTF
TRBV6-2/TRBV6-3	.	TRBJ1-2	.	TGTGCCAGCAGTTACTCTAACCCAAGGGCTGGCTACACCTTC	CASSYSNPRAGYTF
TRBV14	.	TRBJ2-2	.	TGTACCAGCAGCCAAGGGCCACCTCCTGGGGAGCTGTTTTTT	CTSSQGPPPGELFF
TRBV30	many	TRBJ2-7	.	TGTGCCTGGGCCCTCCGCGGTAGCAGGACCGGGAACGAGCAGTACTTC	CAWALRGSRTGNEQYF
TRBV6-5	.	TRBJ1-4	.	TGTGCCAGCAGTTACATCCGTACAACTAATGAAAAACTGTTTTTT	CASSYIRTTNEKLFF
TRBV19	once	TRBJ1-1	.	TGTGCCAGTAGTATATTGGCGGGCGGGAGGTCCCCGAACACTGAAGCTTTCTTT	CASSILAGGRSPNTEAFF
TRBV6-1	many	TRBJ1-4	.	TGTGCCAGCAGTGGAGGGGGGAGCGGTGAAAAACTGTTTTTT	CASSGGGSGEKLFF
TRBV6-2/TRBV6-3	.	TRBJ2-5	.	TGTGCCAGCAGTTACTCGACTGGGGGGACCCAGTACTTC	CASSYSTGGTQYF
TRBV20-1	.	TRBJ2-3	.	TGCAGTGCTAGGGATGGACTTGGAGATACGCAGTATTTT	CSARDGLGDTQYF
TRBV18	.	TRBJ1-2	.	TGTGCCAGCTCACCAGATATCGCATCTCTAATCCATGGCTACACCTTC	CASSPDIASLIHGYTF
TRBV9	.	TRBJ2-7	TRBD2	TGTGCCAGCAGCCCGGGACTAGCGACGAAGAACGAGCAGTACTTC	CASSPGLATKNEQYF
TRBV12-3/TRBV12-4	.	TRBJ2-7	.	TGTGCCAGCAAGCTGACCGGGACTTCCCCTTTCGAGCAGTACTTC	CASKLTGTSPFEQYF
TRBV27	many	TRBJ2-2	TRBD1	TGTGCCAGCAGTGCCGGGACAGGGTGGACCGGGGAGCTGTTTTTT	CASSAGTGWTGELFF
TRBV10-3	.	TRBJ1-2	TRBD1	TGTGCCATCAGTCCGGACAGGATCTATGGCTACACCTTC	CAISPDRIYGYTF
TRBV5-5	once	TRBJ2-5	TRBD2	TGTGCCAGCAGCTTGGCCCCTAGCGGGAGGGAGGAGACCCAGTACTTC	CASSLAPSGREETQYF
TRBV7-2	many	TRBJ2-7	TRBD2	TGTGCCAGCAGCAGCGCTACTAGCGGACCCTACGAGCAGTACTTC	CASSSATSGPYEQYF
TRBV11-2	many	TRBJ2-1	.	TGTGCCAGCAGCCCCCCAGGCGGCACCTACAATGAGCAGTTCTTC	CASSPPGGTYNEQFF
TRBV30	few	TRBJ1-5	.	TGTGCCTGGAGTGTACAAGGGACTCAGCCCCAGCATTTT	CAWSVQGTQPQHF
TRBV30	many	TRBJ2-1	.	TGTGCCTGGGAGGGGATAGTGATAGGCTCCTACAATGAGCAGTTCTTC	CAWEGIVIGSYNEQFF
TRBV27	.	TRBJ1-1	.	TGTGCCAGCAGTGTAAACCCGGACGGTGAAGCTTTCTTT	CASSVNPDGEAFF
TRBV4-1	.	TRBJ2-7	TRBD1	TGCGCCAGCAGCTCTCCGGGACAGATCTACGAGCAGTACTTC	CASSSPGQIYEQYF
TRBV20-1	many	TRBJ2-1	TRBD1	TGCAGTGCTATTTTCTTTATAGCGACAGGGGGGACCCACTCCTACAATGAGCAGTTCTTC	CSAIFFIATGGTHSYNEQFF
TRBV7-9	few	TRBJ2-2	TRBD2	TGTGCCAGCAGCTTCTTACTAGCGGGAGATACCGGGGAGCTGTTTTTT	CASSFLLAGDTGELFF
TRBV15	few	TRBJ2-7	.	TGTGCCACCAGCAGGACTAGTACCCTACGGGAGCAATACTTC	CATSRTSTLREQYF
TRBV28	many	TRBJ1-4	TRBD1	TGTGCCGTAGATGCTGGACAGGGTAGAGAAAAACTGTTTTTT	CAVDAGQGREKLFF
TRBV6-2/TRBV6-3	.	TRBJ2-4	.	TGTGCCAGCAGTTATCAGAGCATTCAGTACTTC	CASSYQSIQYF
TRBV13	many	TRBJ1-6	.	TGTGCCAGCAGCCGAGGGGTGGCTTCCGGCCTCCACTTT	CASSRGVASGLHF
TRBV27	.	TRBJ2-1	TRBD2	TGTGCCAGCAGTTTAATGCCTAGCGGGAGTAACAATGAGCAGTTCTTC	CASSLMPSGSNNEQFF
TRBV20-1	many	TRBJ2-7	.	TGCAGTGCTCCATACGCCAGCGGTCCTTGGACGGACGAGCAGTACTTC	CSAPYASGPWTDEQYF
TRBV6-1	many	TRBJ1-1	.	TGTGCCAGCAGTTACACAGGTGAAGCTTTCTTT	CASSYTGEAFF